This T cell receptor beta chain was sequenced for a study of T cells in women clearing cervical HPV infection. Turning to the study itself: Donors had HPV16-related CIN3 or worse; 2 had invasive cancer.

The table came from immunoSEQ multiplex PCR; TCRdb's copy has only in-frame clones and leaves some out. This listing includes roughly 50,000 clones. This CDR3 is 15 amino acids long. V was pared by 4 bases and J by 0 bases, with 7 bases between. The germline gives CDR1 LNHDA, CDR2 SQIVND (reference sequence). As regards this clone: The antigen is not known. The CDR3 end lies 3 residues beyond the end of the read and is filled in from the germline J gene.

Study results and limitations: Combining TCR richness with V gene abundances gave roughly 0.88 AUC. TRBV6-7 relative abundance averaged approximately 0.1% in cases and roughly 0.17% in controls. CIN3+ cases had significantly higher TCR richness than controls; evenness did not differ.

The sequenced material came from blood buffy coat. The J gene is TRBJ1-6, the V gene TRBV19; D gene uncertain. The clonotype originates from a woman aged 18-70 years with a cervical HPV16 infection that either progressed to CIN3+ or cleared (not recorded which). The DNA read from the CDR3 is TGTGCCAGTAGTACACGGGGCTCCTATAATTCACCC. It codes for CASSTRGSYNSP. The full CDR3 protein is CASSTRGSYNSPLHF.